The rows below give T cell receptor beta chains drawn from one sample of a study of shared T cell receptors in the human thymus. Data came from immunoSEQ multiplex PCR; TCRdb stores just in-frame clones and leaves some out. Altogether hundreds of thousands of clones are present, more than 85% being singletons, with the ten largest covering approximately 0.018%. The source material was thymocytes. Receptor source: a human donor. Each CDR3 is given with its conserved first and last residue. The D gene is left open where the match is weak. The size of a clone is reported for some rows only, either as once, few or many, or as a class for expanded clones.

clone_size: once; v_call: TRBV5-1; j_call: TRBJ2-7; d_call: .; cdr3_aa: CASSLDTEDEQYF; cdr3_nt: TGCGCCAGCAGCTTGGACACAGAGGACGAGCAGTACTTC
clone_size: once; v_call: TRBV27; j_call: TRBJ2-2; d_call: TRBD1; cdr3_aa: CASRSGQGEVHTGELFF; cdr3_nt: TGTGCCAGCAGATCTGGACAGGGCGAGGTTCATACCGGGGAGCTGTTTTTT
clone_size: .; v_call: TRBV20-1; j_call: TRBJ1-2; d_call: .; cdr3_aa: CSGEWGPLRTF; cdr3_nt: TGCAGTGGAGAATGGGGACCTCTACGCACCTTC
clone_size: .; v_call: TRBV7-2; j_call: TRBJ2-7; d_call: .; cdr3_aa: CASSLWVSRTYEQYF; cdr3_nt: TGTGCCAGCAGCTTATGGGTATCTAGGACCTACGAGCAGTACTTC
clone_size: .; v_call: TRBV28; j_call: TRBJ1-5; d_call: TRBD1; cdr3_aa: CASSPDGQGVPQHF; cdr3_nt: TGTGCCAGCAGTCCCGATGGACAGGGGGTCCCCCAGCATTTT
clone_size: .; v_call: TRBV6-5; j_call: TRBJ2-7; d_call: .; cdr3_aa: CASSLDSSRGGYEQYF; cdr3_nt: TGTGCCAGCAGTTTGGACAGTTCCAGAGGAGGCTACGAGCAGTACTTC
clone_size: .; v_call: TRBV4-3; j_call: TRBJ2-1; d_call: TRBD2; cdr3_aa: CASSKGQREKYYNEQFF; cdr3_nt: TGCGCCAGCAGCAAAGGGCAGCGGGAAAAATATTACAATGAGCAGTTCTTC
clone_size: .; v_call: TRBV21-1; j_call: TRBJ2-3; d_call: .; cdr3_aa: CASSKVPGDF; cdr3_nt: TGTGCCAGCAGCAAAGTTCCGGGAGACTTT
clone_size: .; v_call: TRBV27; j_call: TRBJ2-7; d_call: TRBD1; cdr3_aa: CASSYRGTDEQYF; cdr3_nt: TGTGCCAGCAGTTACAGGGGGACGGACGAGCAGTACTTC
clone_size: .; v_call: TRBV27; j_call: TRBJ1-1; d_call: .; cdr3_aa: CASSPPGNTEAFF; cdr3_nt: TGTGCCAGCAGTCCCCCCGGGAACACTGAAGCTTTCTTT
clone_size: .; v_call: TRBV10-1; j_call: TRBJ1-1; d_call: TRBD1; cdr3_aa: CASSGFDREARGTEAFF; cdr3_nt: TGCGCCAGCAGTGGATTCGACAGGGAGGCTAGGGGCACTGAAGCTTTCTTT
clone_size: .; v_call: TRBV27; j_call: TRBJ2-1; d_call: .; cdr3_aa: CASSLGGGEQFF; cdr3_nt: TGTGCCAGCAGTTTGGGGGGAGGTGAGCAGTTCTTC
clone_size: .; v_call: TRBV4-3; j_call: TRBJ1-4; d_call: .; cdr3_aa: CASSQDGAGGPTNEKLFF; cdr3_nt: TGCGCCAGCAGCCAAGATGGGGCGGGAGGGCCGACTAATGAAAAACTGTTTTTT
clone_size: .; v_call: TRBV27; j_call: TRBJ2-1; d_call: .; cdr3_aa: CASSLPSARVFNEQFF; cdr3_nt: TGTGCCAGCAGTTTACCTAGCGCCCGAGTCTTCAATGAGCAGTTCTTC
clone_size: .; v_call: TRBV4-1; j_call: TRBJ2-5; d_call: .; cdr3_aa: CASSQDEETQYF; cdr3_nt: TGCGCCAGCAGCCAAGATGAGGAGACCCAGTACTTC
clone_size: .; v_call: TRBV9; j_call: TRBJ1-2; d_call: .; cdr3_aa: CASSDQQVSGYTF; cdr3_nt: TGTGCCAGCAGCGACCAACAGGTTTCGGGCTACACCTTC
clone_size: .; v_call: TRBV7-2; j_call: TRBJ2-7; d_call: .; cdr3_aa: CASSRQSYEQYF; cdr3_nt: TGTGCCAGCAGCCGACAGTCCTACGAGCAGTACTTC
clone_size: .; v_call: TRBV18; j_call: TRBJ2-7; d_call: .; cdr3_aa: CASSPTVSYEQYF; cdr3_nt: TGTGCCAGCTCACCGACTGTCTCCTACGAGCAGTACTTC
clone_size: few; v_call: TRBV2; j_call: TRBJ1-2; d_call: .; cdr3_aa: CASSEQGPGYGYTF; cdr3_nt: TGTGCCAGCAGTGAGCAGGGGCCGGGCTATGGCTACACCTTC
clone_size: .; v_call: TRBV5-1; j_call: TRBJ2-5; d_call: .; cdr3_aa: CASNNGGRGWTETQYF; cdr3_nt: TGCGCCAGCAACAACGGGGGGCGCGGGTGGACAGAGACCCAGTACTTC
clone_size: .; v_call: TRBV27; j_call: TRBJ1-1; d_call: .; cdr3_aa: CASSLGRGRIKNTEAFF; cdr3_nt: TGTGCCAGCAGTTTAGGCCGGGGCAGAATCAAGAACACTGAAGCTTTCTTT
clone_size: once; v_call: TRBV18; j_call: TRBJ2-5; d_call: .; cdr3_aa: CASSPGGLEETQYF; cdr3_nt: TGTGCCAGCTCACCGGGAGGACTGGAAGAGACCCAGTACTTC
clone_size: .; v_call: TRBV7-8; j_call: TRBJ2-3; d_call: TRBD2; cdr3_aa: CASSPTAGGGPYF; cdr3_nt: TGTGCCAGCAGCCCTACAGCGGGAGGGGGGCCGTATTTT
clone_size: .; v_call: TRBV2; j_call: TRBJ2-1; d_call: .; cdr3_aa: CASSEGNEQFF; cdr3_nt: TGTGCCAGCAGTGAGGGCAATGAGCAGTTCTTC
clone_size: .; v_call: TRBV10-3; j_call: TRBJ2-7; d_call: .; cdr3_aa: CAISERGPGSYEQYF; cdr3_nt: TGTGCCATCAGTGAGCGGGGACCCGGGTCCTACGAGCAGTACTTC
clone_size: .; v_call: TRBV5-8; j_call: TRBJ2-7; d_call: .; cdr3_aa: CASSLARSAYEQYF; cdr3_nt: TGTGCCAGCAGCTTGGCGCGGAGCGCCTACGAGCAGTACTTC
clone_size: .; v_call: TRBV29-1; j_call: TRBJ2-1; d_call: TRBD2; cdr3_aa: CSVENRIAGGHEQFF; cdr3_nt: TGCAGCGTTGAAAACAGAATAGCGGGTGGTCATGAGCAGTTCTTC
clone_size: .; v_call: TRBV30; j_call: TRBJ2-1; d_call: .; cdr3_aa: CAWSPRGGGGNEQFF; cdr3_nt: TGTGCCTGGAGTCCCCGGGGCGGAGGCGGCAATGAGCAGTTCTTC
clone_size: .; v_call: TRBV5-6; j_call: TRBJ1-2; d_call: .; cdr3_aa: CASSFGDSNYGYTF; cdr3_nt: TGTGCCAGCAGCTTCGGGGACTCTAACTATGGCTACACCTTC
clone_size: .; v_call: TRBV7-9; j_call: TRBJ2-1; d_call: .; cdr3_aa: CASSLVRQNGNEQFF; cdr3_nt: TGTGCCAGCAGCTTAGTCAGGCAGAATGGGAATGAGCAGTTCTTC
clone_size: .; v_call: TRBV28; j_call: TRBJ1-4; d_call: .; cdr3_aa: CASSTWDYRTNEKLFF; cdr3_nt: TGTGCCAGCAGTACTTGGGACTACCGAACTAATGAAAAACTGTTTTTT
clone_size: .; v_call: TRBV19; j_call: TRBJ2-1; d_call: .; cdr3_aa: CASSMRTDEQFF; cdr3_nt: TGTGCCAGTAGTATGAGGACTGATGAGCAGTTCTTC
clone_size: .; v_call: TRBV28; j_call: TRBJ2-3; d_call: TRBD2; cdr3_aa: CASSLKTSGITDTQYF; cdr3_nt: TGTGCCAGCAGTTTAAAGACTAGCGGGATCACAGATACGCAGTATTTT
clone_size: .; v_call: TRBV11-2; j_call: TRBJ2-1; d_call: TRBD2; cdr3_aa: CASSHYSGRTHEQFF; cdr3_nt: TGTGCCAGCAGCCATTATAGCGGGAGGACCCATGAGCAGTTCTTC
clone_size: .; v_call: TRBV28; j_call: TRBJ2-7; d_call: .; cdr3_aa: CASSLRRALSYEQYF; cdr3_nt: TGTGCCAGCAGTTTAAGGCGGGCTCTCAGTTACGAGCAGTACTTC
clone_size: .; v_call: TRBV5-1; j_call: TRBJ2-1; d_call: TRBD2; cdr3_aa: CASSLVPISGRAYNEQFF; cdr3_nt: TGCGCCAGCAGCTTGGTCCCGATTAGCGGGAGGGCCTACAATGAGCAGTTCTTC
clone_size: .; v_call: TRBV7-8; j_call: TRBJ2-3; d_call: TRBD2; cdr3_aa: CASSSYSGKSTDTQYF; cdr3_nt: TGTGCCAGCAGCTCATATAGCGGGAAGAGCACAGATACGCAGTATTTT
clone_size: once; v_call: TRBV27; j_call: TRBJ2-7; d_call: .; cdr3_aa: CASSLSGSYEQYF; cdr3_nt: TGTGCCAGCAGTTTATCAGGGTCCTACGAGCAGTACTTC
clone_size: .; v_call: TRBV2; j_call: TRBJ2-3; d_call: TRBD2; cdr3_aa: CASSSLPWPSGKADTQYF; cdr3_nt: TGTGCCAGCAGTTCTCTCCCTTGGCCTAGCGGGAAAGCAGATACGCAGTATTTT
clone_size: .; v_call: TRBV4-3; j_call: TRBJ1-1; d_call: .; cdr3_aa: CASSQVIPINTEAFF; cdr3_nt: TGCGCCAGCAGCCAAGTCATACCGATTAACACTGAAGCTTTCTTT
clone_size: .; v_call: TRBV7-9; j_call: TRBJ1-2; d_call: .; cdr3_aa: CASSLAPRAPGYYGYTF; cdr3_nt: TGTGCCAGCAGCTTAGCGCCACGAGCCCCGGGGTACTATGGCTACACCTTC
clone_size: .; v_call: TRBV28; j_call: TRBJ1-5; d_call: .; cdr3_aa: CAGGGKDQPQHF; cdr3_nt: TGTGCTGGGGGAGGGAAGGATCAGCCCCAGCATTTT
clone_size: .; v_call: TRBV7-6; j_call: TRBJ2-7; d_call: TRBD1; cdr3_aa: CASSLERTGYPYEQYF; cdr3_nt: TGTGCCAGCAGTCTAGAAAGGACAGGGTATCCCTACGAGCAGTACTTC
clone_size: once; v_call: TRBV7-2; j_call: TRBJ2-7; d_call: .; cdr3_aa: CASSLVWRALTYEQYF; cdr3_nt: TGTGCCAGCAGCTTAGTTTGGCGGGCCCTCACCTACGAGCAGTACTTC
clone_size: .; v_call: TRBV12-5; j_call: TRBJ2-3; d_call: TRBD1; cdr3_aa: CASGGQGSTDTQYF; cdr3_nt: TGTGCTAGTGGAGGACAGGGTAGCACAGATACGCAGTATTTT
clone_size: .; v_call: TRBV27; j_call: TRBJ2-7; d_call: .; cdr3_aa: CATSKEGSGYEQYF; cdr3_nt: TGTGCCACCTCGAAGGAGGGGTCAGGCTACGAGCAGTACTTC
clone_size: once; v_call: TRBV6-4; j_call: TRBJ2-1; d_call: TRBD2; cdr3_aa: CASSDTPGLPYNEQFF; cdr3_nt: TGTGCCAGCAGTGATACCCCGGGACTACCCTACAATGAGCAGTTCTTC
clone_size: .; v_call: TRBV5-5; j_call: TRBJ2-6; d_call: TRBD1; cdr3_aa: CASSLEVAGGSSGANVLTF; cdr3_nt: TGTGCCAGCAGCTTGGAGGTAGCAGGGGGTAGCTCTGGGGCCAACGTCCTGACTTTC